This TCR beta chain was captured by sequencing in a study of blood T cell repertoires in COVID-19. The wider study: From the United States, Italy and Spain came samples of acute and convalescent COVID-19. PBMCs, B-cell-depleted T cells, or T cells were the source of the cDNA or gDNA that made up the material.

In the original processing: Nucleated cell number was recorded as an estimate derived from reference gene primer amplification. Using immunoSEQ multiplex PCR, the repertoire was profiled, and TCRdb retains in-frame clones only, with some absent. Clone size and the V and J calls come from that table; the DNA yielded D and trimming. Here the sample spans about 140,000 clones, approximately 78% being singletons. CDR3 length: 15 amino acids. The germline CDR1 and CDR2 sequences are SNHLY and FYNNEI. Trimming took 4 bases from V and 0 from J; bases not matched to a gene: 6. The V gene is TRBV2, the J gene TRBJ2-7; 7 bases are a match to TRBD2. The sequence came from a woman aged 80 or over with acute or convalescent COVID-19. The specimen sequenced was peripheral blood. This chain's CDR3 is CASSVRLANSYEQYF. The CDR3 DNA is TGTGCCAGCAGTGTAAGACTAGCAAACTCCTACGAGCAGTACTTC.